This entry features one T cell receptor (beta chain) sequence. The protocol was immunoSEQ multiplex PCR, while the TCRdb copy is restricted to in-frame clones and leaves out a portion. The repertoire includes over 100,000 clones, approximately 80% of them detected once, and less than 4% sits in the top ten. This sample is part of a study of radiotherapy plus CTLA-4 blockade in lung cancer. Germline trimming cut 5 bases from V and 2 bases from J; bases unmatched to any gene: 9. CDR3 length equals 16 residues. CDR1 and CDR2 from the germline V gene are KGHSH and LQKENI. This receptor was identified in a human donor with non-small cell lung cancer that progressed on radiotherapy plus ipilimumab. Some clones in this sample may be carry-over from other donors' samples. The specimen comprised peripheral blood, sampled from a patient treated with radiotherapy plus ipilimumab. The chain recombines TRBV18 with TRBJ1-5; 7 bases line up with TRBD1. The CDR3 loop is CASSANTGVGNQPQHF. The CDR3 nucleotides read TGTGCCAGCTCAGCCAACACAGGGGTAGGCAATCAGCCCCAGCATTTT.